The T cell receptor beta chain under discussion was sequenced for a study of immune characterization of retroperitoneal liposarcoma. TCRdb recomputed calls from the PCR reads with MiXCR, one row per CDR3 protein. The sample holds roughly 8,000 distinct CDR3 sequences, almost 30% seen once. The CDR3 sequence is 15 residues long. V was pared by 0 bases and J by 2 bases, with 8 bases between. CDR1 MNHNY and CDR2 SVGAGI come from the germline V gene (reference sequence). The genes are TRBV6-6 and TRBJ1-3, with D perhaps matching TRBD1 (6 bases). Sequences were obtained from blood. The sequence derives from a male donor with retroperitoneal liposarcoma. CDR3 DNA: TGTGCCAGCAGTTACTCAGGGGGTACTGGAAACACCATATATTTT. Amino acid sequence: CASSYSGGTGNTIYF.